The rows below give T cell receptor beta chains drawn from one sample of a study of Ad26.COV2.S vaccination and SARS-CoV-2 variants. The method was immunoSEQ multiplex PCR; TCRdb's version includes in-frame clones alone and lacks a portion of them. The table records approximately 240,000 clones, approximately 88% of them present only once. The sample here was peripheral blood, taken in a trial of Ad26.COV2.S vaccine versus placebo. Every receptor here comes from a person aged 18 to 59 who received the Ad26.COV2.S COVID-19 vaccine or a placebo. CDR3s include the opening cysteine and the closing phenylalanine or tryptophan. The D gene is left open where the match is weak. Only some rows state a clone size, as once, few, many or a class for expanded clones.

d_call	clone_size	cdr3_length	v_call	j_call	cdr3_aa	cdr3_nt
.	.	13	TRBV5-4	TRBJ2-3	CASSGGRTDTQYF	TGTGCCAGCAGCGGAGGGCGGACAGATACGCAGTATTTT
.	.	15	TRBV4-2	TRBJ1-2	CASSQDMAADYGYTF	TGTGCCAGCAGCCAAGATATGGCGGCAGACTATGGCTACACCTTC
TRBD1	.	14	TRBV6-6	TRBJ2-7	CASRGRDSPYEQYF	TGTGCCAGCAGGGGCCGGGACAGCCCCTACGAGCAGTACTTC
.	.	16	TRBV4-1	TRBJ1-3	CASSQGRFNSGNTIYF	TGCGCCAGCAGCCAAGGGAGGTTTAACTCTGGAAACACCATATATTTT
TRBD1	.	16	TRBV3-1/TRBV3-2	TRBJ1-5	CASSPGTGHSNQPQHF	TGTGCCAGCAGCCCGGGGACAGGACATAGCAATCAGCCCCAGCATTTT
TRBD1	.	13	TRBV20-1	TRBJ2-7	CSVSPGQSYEQYF	TGCAGTGTTAGTCCGGGACAGTCCTACGAGCAGTACTTC
.	.	15	TRBV7-8	TRBJ1-6	CASSRYAASYSPLHF	TGTGCCAGCAGCCGATACGCGGCCTCGTATTCACCCCTCCACTTT
.	.	15	TRBV4-3	TRBJ1-5	CASSQDGQFNQPQHF	TGCGCCAGCAGCCAAGATGGGCAGTTCAATCAGCCCCAGCATTTT
.	.	16	TRBV21-1	TRBJ2-5	CASSKDEQGARETQYF	TGTGCCAGCAGCAAAGACGAACAGGGGGCGCGGGAGACCCAGTACTTC
TRBD1	.	16	TRBV28	TRBJ2-6	CASSSQGAQGANVLTF	TGTGCCAGCAGTTCCCAGGGGGCGCAAGGGGCCAACGTCCTGACTTTC
.	.	16	TRBV7-2	TRBJ2-1	CASSLVGLADYSEQFF	TGTGCCAGCAGCTTAGTCGGGCTAGCCGATTACTCTGAGCAGTTCTTC
TRBD1	.	15	TRBV3-1/TRBV3-2	TRBJ2-4	CASSLLRTGQNIQYF	TGTGCCAGCAGCCTCCTTAGGACAGGGCAAAACATTCAGTACTTC
TRBD1	.	13	TRBV18	TRBJ2-7	CASSPTGSYEQYF	TGTGCCAGCTCACCGACAGGGTCCTACGAGCAGTACTTC
TRBD2	.	16	TRBV19	TRBJ2-3	CASSLLAGGITDTQYF	TGTGCCAGTAGTTTACTAGCGGGGGGGATCACAGATACGCAGTATTTT
TRBD1	.	18	TRBV5-1	TRBJ1-5	CASSLATGEDNSNQPQHF	TGCGCCAGCAGCTTGGCCACAGGGGAAGATAATAGCAATCAGCCCCAGCATTTT
.	.	14	TRBV5-1	TRBJ1-6	CASRAGAGNSPLHF	TGCGCCAGCAGGGCCGGGGCGGGTAATTCACCCCTCCACTTT
.	.	14	TRBV7-9	TRBJ1-3	CASSPTGFGNTIYF	TGTGCCAGCAGCCCGACAGGATTTGGAAACACCATATATTTT
.	.	15	TRBV28	TRBJ1-5	CASSLLQDSNQPQHF	TGTGCCAGCAGTTTGTTGCAGGATAGCAATCAGCCCCAGCATTTT
.	once	15	TRBV7-2	TRBJ2-6	CASSTDGSGANVLTF	TGTGCCAGCAGCACGGACGGCTCTGGGGCCAACGTCCTGACTTTC
.	.	15	TRBV13	TRBJ2-7	CASSLGGGGSDEQYF	TGTGCCAGCAGCTTAGGCGGCGGTGGAAGCGACGAGCAGTACTTC
TRBD2	.	14	TRBV24-1	TRBJ2-1	CATGGSRSYNEQFF	TGTGCCACCGGCGGGAGTAGGTCCTACAATGAGCAGTTCTTC
.	.	13	TRBV18	TRBJ2-7	CASSPDGSYEQYF	TGTGCCAGCTCACCTGACGGTTCCTACGAGCAGTACTTC
.	.	15	TRBV27	TRBJ1-2	CASRNLGGFGYGYTF	TGTGCCAGCAGGAACCTAGGAGGGTTCGGCTATGGCTACACCTTC
TRBD2	.	18	TRBV3-1/TRBV3-2	TRBJ2-3	CASSQDPRTSGITDTQYF	TGTGCCAGCAGCCAAGATCCGCGGACTAGCGGGATCACAGATACGCAGTATTTT